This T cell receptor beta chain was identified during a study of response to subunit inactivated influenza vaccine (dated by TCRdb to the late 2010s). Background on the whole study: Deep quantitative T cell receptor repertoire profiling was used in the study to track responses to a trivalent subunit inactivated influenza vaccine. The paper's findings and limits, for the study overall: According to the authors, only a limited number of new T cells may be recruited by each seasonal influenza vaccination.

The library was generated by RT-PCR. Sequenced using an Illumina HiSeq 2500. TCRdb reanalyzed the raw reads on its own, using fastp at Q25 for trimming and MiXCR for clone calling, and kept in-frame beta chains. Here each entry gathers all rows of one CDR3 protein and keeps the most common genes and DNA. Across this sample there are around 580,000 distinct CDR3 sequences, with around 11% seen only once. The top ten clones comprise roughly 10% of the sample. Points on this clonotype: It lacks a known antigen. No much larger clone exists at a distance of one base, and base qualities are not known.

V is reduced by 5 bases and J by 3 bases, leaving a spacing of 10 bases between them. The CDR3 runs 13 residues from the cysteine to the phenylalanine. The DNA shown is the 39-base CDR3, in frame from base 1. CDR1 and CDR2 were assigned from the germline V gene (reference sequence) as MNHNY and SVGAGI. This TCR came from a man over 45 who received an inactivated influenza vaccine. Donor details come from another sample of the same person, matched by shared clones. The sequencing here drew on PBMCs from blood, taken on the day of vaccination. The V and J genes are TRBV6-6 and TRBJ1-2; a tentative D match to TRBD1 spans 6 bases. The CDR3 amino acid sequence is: CASSKQGDYGYTF. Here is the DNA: TGTGCCAGCAGTAAACAGGGCGACTATGGCTACACCTTC.